This is a list of T cell receptor beta chains from one sample in a study of T-cell memory formation after mild COVID-19. TCRdb ran MiXCR on the 5' RACE reads and lists one entry per CDR3 protein. The table records approximately 300,000 distinct CDR3 sequences, about a sixth of them present only once. Material: PBMCs or a T cell subset sorted from them (not recorded which). The receptors shown here come from a man aged 18 to 29 who had mild COVID-19 (a few samples of this study predate the infection). Cell type and time point are not known. The CDR3 runs from the conserved cysteine through the conserved F or W. A D gene is named only where the DNA matches it firmly. The size entry is marked missing in some rows and otherwise reads once, few, many or a size class.

clone size	D gene	V gene	J gene	CDR3 DNA	CDR3 protein
.	.	TRBV5-6	TRBJ1-2	TGTGCCAGCAGATTTACAGGGAGCTATGGCTACACCTTC	CASRFTGSYGYTF
few	TRBD2	TRBV15	TRBJ2-2	TGTGCCACCAGCAGAGTTAGCGGGGTATCCGGGGAGCTGTTTTTT	CATSRVSGVSGELFF
many	.	TRBV5-1	TRBJ2-3	TGCGCCAGCAGCTTGGAGGGACAACACGCAGATACGCAGTATTTT	CASSLEGQHADTQYF
few	.	TRBV6-6	TRBJ1-3	TGTGCCAGCACCCCCACAGGGACGATCTCTGGAAACACCATATATTTT	CASTPTGTISGNTIYF
few	TRBD1	TRBV20-1	TRBJ2-3	TGCAGTGCTTCTCGTGGGCCGGGACAGGGGAGCGGTACGCAGTATTTT	CSASRGPGQGSGTQYF
many	.	TRBV12-3/TRBV12-4	TRBJ2-3	TGTGCCAGCAGTTTAAACTCGTACACAGATACGCAGTATTTT	CASSLNSYTDTQYF
.	.	TRBV24-1	TRBJ2-1	TGTGCCACCAGTGACACCCGGGAAGGGACGAACAATGAGCAGTTCTTC	CATSDTREGTNNEQFF
few	TRBD1	TRBV9	TRBJ2-2	TGTGCCAGCAGTCCAGGGGGCAGGTCGGAGCTGTTTTTT	CASSPGGRSELFF
.	TRBD1	TRBV9	TRBJ2-1	TGTGCCAGCAGCGTAGCGTGGACAGGGGGCCCCAATGAGCAGTTCTTC	CASSVAWTGGPNEQFF
.	TRBD1	TRBV5-1	TRBJ2-7	TGCGCCAGCAGCGTGGACAGGGTTTCTATGTGGTACTTC	CASSVDRVSMWYF
.	TRBD1	TRBV7-9	TRBJ2-7	TGTGCCAGCAGCTTAGGGACAGGGTTAAACGAGCAGTACTTC	CASSLGTGLNEQYF
.	.	TRBV7-2	TRBJ1-5	TGTGCCAGCAGCTCCCCCCCCGGCAGGGGTAGCAATCAGCCCCAGCATTTT	CASSSPPGRGSNQPQHF
.	.	TRBV15	TRBJ2-3	TGTGCCACCAGCAGACCTAGCCTTAGCACAGATACGCAGTATTTT	CATSRPSLSTDTQYF
few	.	TRBV4-1	TRBJ1-4	TGCGCCAGCAGCCGGACAGAGGGGGAAAAACTGTTTTTT	CASSRTEGEKLFF
.	.	TRBV19	TRBJ1-2	TGTGCCAGTAGTACCTCGCCAGGCGAAGGCTACACCTTC	CASSTSPGEGYTF
few	.	TRBV6-5	TRBJ1-2	TGTGCCAGCAGTTACTCGGGGGGACCCTTTGGAGGCTACACCTTC	CASSYSGGPFGGYTF